This entry features one TCR beta chain sequence. CDR1 and CDR2 from the germline V gene are SGHTA and FQGTGA. This CDR3 contains 13 residues. Trimming left V 5 bases short and J 1 base short, with 8 bases between. This specimen comes from a study of blood T cell repertoires in COVID-19. Study background: Acute and convalescent COVID-19 specimens originated in the United States, Italy and Spain.

In the original processing: How many nucleated cells were present was estimated from reference gene primer amplification. Clones were read by immunoSEQ multiplex PCR, and TCRdb kept only the in-frame ones, dropping some. V and J calls plus clone size are reproduced from that table; the DNA served to infer D and trimming. The repertoire has about 110,000 clones, almost 80% of them found once; the top ten carry approximately 16%. Specimen: peripheral blood. The receptor was derived from a woman at least 80 years old with active or convalescent COVID-19. The chain has TRBV7-3 and TRBJ1-1; D gene uncertain. The CDR3 loop reads CASSPNRNTEAFF. CDR3 DNA: TGTGCCAGCAGCCCTAACAGGAACACTGAAGCTTTCTTT. Together with reference TRBV7-3 and TRBJ1-1, the CDR3 gives the full variable domain: GAGVSQTPSNKVTEKGKYVELRCDPISGHTALYWYRQSLGQGPEFLIYFQGTGAADDSGLPNDRFFAVRPEGSVSTLKIQRTERGDSAVYLCASSPNRNTEAFFGQGTRLTVV.